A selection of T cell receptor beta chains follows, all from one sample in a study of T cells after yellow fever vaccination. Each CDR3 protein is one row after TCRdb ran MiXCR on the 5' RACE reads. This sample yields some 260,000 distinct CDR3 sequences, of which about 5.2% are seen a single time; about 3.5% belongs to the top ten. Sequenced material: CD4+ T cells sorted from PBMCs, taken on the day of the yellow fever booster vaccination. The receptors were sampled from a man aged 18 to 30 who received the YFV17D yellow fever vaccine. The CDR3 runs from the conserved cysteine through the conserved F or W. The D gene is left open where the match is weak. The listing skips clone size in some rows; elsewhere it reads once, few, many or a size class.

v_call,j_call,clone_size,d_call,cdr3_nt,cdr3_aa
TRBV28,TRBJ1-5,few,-,TGTGCCAGCAGTCTCCAGGGTTTGGGGAGCAATCAGCCCCAGCATTTT,CASSLQGLGSNQPQHF
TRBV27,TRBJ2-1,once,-,TGTGCCAGCAGCGTAATAACGGGGACGCCTACAGGCGAGCAGTTCTTC,CASSVITGTPTGEQFF
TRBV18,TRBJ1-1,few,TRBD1,TGTGCCAGCTCCCAAATCCGGGACAGTGAAGCTTTCTTT,CASSQIRDSEAFF
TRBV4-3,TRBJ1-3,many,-,TGCGCCAGCAGCCTAGGACAGCTCGCTTCTGGAAACACCATATATTTT,CASSLGQLASGNTIYF
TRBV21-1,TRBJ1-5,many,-,TGTGCCACCCCCCCGACAGGGCGCAATCAGCCCCAGCATTTT,CATPPTGRNQPQHF
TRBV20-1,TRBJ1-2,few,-,TGCAGTGCTAGAGATGGCCGGTCCCCTAATGGCTACACCTTC,CSARDGRSPNGYTF
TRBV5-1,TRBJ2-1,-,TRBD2,TGCGCCAGCGGGGTCTCAGCGGGGTTGTATGTGCAGTTCTTC,CASGVSAGLYVQFF
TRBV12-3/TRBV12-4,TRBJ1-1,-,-,TGTGCCAGCAGTTTAAACAGGAAGGACACTGAAGCTTTCTTT,CASSLNRKDTEAFF
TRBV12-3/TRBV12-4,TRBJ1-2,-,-,TGTGCCAGCAGTCCCCTAGACAGTCGCACCGTCTATGGCTACACCTTC,CASSPLDSRTVYGYTF
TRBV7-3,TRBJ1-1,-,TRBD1,TGTGCCAGCAGCCGGACAGGGGGTTATACTGAAGCTTTCTTT,CASSRTGGYTEAFF
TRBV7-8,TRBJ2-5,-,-,TGTGCCAGCAGCTTAAACAAGGGCCGGGAGACCCAGTACTTC,CASSLNKGRETQYF
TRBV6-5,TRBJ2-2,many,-,TGTGCCAGCAGACCAGTTGGGAACACCGGGGAGCTGTTTTTT,CASRPVGNTGELFF
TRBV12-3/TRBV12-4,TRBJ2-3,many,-,TGTGCCAGCAGCTTCAAAGGTACAGATACGCAGTATTTT,CASSFKGTDTQYF
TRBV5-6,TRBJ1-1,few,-,TGTGCCAGCTCAAGGGGGTCCTTGAACACTGAAGCTTTCTTT,CASSRGSLNTEAFF
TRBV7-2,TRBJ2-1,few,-,TGTGCCAGCAGCCCGTTTATGGGATACAATGAGCAGTTCTTC,CASSPFMGYNEQFF
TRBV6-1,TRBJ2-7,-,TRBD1,TGTGCCAGCAGTGAAGCCAGGGGGTACGAGCAGTACTTC,CASSEARGYEQYF
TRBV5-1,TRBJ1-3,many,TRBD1,TGCGCCAGCAGCCACGGGACAGACTCTGGAAACACCATATATTTT,CASSHGTDSGNTIYF
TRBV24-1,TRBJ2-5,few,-,TGTGCCACCAGCGCCGTTGGGAGTCAAGAGACCCAGTACTTC,CATSAVGSQETQYF
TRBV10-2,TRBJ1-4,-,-,TGCGCCAGCAGTGCCCGGGGGGTCGATGAAAAACTGTTTTTT,CASSARGVDEKLFF
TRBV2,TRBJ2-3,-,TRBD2,TGTGCCAGCAGAACTAGCGGGGGCCCCACAGATACGCAGTATTTT,CASRTSGGPTDTQYF
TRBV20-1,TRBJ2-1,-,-,TGCAGTGCTCAAGACGCGGTCACGGGGATAAATGAGCAGTTCTTC,CSAQDAVTGINEQFF
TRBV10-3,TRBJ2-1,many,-,TGTGCCATCAGTGAGTCTCCCCCGGTCGGGGTCCAGGAGCAGTTCTTC,CAISESPPVGVQEQFF
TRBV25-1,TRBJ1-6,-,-,TGTGCCAGCAGCCTCGGGAATACCCTCCACTTT,CASSLGNTLHF
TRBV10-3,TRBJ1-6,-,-,TGTGCCATCAGTGCAGGGGCCAGCTCCTATAATTCACCCCTCCACTTT,CAISAGASSYNSPLHF
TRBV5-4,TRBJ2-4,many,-,TGTGCCAGCAGCTTGAATGGGTTAGCCAAAAACATTCAGTACTTC,CASSLNGLAKNIQYF
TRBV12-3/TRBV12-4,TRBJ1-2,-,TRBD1,TGTGCCAGCAGTCCCCCCACAGGGACAGTTGGCTACACCTTC,CASSPPTGTVGYTF
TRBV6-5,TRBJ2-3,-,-,TGTGCCAGCAGTGGACTTCCGAGCACAGATACGCAGTATTTT,CASSGLPSTDTQYF
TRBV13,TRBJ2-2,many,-,TGTGCCAGCAGCTTAGTGGGTCGGAACACCGGGGAGCTGTTTTTT,CASSLVGRNTGELFF
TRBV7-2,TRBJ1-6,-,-,TGTGCCAGCAGCATGGGAGGGGGGCGCGCCTCACCCCTCCACTTT,CASSMGGGRASPLHF
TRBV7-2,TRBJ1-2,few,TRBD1,TGTGCCAGCACCCCAGGGGGGGTTCACTATGGCTACACCTTC,CASTPGGVHYGYTF
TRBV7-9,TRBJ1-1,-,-,TGTGCCAGCAGCTTATCGTTAAGGACCACTGAAGCTTTCTTT,CASSLSLRTTEAFF
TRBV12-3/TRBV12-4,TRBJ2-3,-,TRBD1,TGTGCCAGCAGTATACGACAGGGGGCACCAGATACGCAGTATTTT,CASSIRQGAPDTQYF
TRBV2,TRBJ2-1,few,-,TGTGCCAGCGCTTTATTTCAGGGTCCGAATGAGCAGTTCTTC,CASALFQGPNEQFF
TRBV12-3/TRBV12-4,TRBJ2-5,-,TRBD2,TGTGCCAGCAGTTTAGGCGGGGGAGGCGAGGAGACCCAGTACTTC,CASSLGGGGEETQYF
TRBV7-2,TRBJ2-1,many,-,TGTGCCAGCAGCCTACGGAGCGTTGAGCAGTTCTTC,CASSLRSVEQFF
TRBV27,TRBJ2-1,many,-,TGTGCCAGCAGTTCCACCCGACTAGTTCCTGAGCAGTTCTTC,CASSSTRLVPEQFF
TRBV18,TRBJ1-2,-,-,TGTGCCAGCTCACCAATTGGATCCGAAGAAGGCTACACCTTC,CASSPIGSEEGYTF
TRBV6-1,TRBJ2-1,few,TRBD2,TGTGCCAGCAGTGAACTAGCGGGGGGGCTCAATGAGCAGTTCTTC,CASSELAGGLNEQFF
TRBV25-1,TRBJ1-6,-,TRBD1,TGTGCCAGCAGTGTGGCAGGGGGCAGGTCACCCCTCCACTTT,CASSVAGGRSPLHF
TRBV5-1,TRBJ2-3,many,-,TGCGCCAGCAGCAGCGGGCAAGGGGTCCGGGCAGATACGCAGTATTTT,CASSSGQGVRADTQYF
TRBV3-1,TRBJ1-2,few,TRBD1,TGTGCCAGCAGCGGACAGGGAACGTCTAACTATGGCTACACCTTC,CASSGQGTSNYGYTF
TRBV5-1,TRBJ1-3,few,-,TGCGCCAGCAGCTTCAGTGGGGGGGATCCTGGAAACACCATATATTTT,CASSFSGGDPGNTIYF
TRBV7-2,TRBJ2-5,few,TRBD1,TGTGCCAGCAGTTTAAGCCGGGACAGGGCATTGGAGACCCAGTACTTC,CASSLSRDRALETQYF
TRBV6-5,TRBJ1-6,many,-,TGTGCCAGCAGTTACGAAGGGTATTCACCCCTCCACTTT,CASSYEGYSPLHF
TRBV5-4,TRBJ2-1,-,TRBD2,TGTGCCAGCAGCTCCGGGACTAGCGGGGGGAATGAGCAGTTCTTC,CASSSGTSGGNEQFF
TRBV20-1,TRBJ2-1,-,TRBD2,TGCAGTGCGGGACTAGCGGGGGGGACGTCGTTCAATGAGCAGTTCTTC,CSAGLAGGTSFNEQFF
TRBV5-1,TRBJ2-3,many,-,TGCGCCAGCAGCCGACCCGAGACAGATACGCAGTATTTT,CASSRPETDTQYF
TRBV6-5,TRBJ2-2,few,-,TGTGCCAGCAGTTACTATGTACGGGCCCGGACCGCCGGGGAGCTGTTTTTT,CASSYYVRARTAGELFF
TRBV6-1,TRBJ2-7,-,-,TGTGCCAGCACCCAGGGGACCTACGAGCAGTACTTC,CASTQGTYEQYF
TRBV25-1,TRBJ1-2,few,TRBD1,TGTGCCAGCAGTGCTTCAGGGGGTGCGGGTGGCTACACCTTC,CASSASGGAGGYTF
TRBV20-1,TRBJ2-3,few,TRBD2,TGCAGTGTTTCCGGACTAGCGGAAAAAGTTACGCAGTATTTT,CSVSGLAEKVTQYF
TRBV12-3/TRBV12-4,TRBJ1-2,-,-,TGTGCCAGCAGTAGGATCGCCTATGGCTACACCTTC,CASSRIAYGYTF
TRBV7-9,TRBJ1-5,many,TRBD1,TGTGCCAGCAGCTCCACCGGGACAGGGGGCGCGCAGCCCCAGCATTTT,CASSSTGTGGAQPQHF
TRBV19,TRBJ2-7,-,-,TGTGCCAGTAGCCTACAGATAACCTACGAGCAGTACTTC,CASSLQITYEQYF
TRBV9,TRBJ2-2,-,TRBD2,TGTGCCAGCAGCGTAGCCCCCTTCGGACTAGCCGGGGAGCTGTTTTTT,CASSVAPFGLAGELFF
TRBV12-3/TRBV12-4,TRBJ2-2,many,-,TGTGCCAGCAGAACAGGGTTAACCGGGGAGCTGTTTTTT,CASRTGLTGELFF
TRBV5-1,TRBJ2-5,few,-,TGCGCCAGCAGCTTGGCCCGAGGCGCGTTGGAGACCCAGTACTTC,CASSLARGALETQYF